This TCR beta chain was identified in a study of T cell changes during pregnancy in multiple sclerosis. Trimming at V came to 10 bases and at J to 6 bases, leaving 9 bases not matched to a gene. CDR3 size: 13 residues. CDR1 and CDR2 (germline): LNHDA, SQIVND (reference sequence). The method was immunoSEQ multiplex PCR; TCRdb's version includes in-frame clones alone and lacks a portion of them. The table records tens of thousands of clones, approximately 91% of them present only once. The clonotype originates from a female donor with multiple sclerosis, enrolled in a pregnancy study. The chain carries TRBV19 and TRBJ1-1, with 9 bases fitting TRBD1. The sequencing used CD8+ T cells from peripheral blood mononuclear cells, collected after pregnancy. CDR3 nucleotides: TGTGCCACAATAGACAGGGGGATTGCTGAAGCTTTCTTT. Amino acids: CATIDRGIAEAFF.